This TCR beta chain is from a study of blood T cell repertoires in COVID-19. The CDR3 is 17 amino acids. The J segment lost 3 bases and the V segment lost 7 bases, leaving 13 bases of the junction unmatched. Germline assignment: CDR1 MDHEN and CDR2 SYDVKM. Sequenced by immunoSEQ multiplex PCR; TCRdb stores in-frame clones only, minus some. This table has under 200,000 clones, around 87% appearing once. This clone was observed once. Sequenced sample: peripheral blood. This receptor was obtained from a man aged 55 to 70 with COVID-19, enrolled during active disease. The V and J genes are TRBV28 and TRBJ2-4; 9 bases fit TRBD1. The CDR3 is CASTSGTGLILKNIQYF. CDR3 coding DNA: TGTGCCAGCACGTCCGGGACAGGGCTAATTCTCAAAAACATTCAGTACTTC.